This is a list of T cell receptor beta chains from one sample in a study of blood T cell repertoires in COVID-19. TCRdb keeps only in-frame clones here, not all; method: immunoSEQ multiplex PCR. This sample carries some 320,000 clones, around nine tenths of them seen once, and the ten largest clones take 2% to 3%. The source material was PBMCs or T cells enriched from blood (not recorded which). These TCRs come from a man aged 60 to 75 who had recovered from COVID-19. CDR3s include the opening cysteine and the closing phenylalanine or tryptophan. Each record gives: CDR3 DNA, CDR3 protein, V gene, D gene, clone size, J gene. A D gene is named only where the DNA matches it firmly. Clone size is given for some rows only: seen once, a few or many times, or a class if the clone is expanded.

DNA: TGCGCCAGCAGCCAACCCAGGGGAAATCAGCCCCAGCATTTT
CDR3: CASSQPRGNQPQHF
V: TRBV4-1
D: .
size: .
J: TRBJ1-5

DNA: TGCGCCAGCAGCCAAGTCGACCAGGGGGGCCATGGCTACACCTTC
CDR3: CASSQVDQGGHGYTF
V: TRBV4-1
D: TRBD1
size: few
J: TRBJ1-2

DNA: TGCAGCGTTGGGGGGACAGGGTGGAGCTCTGGGGCCAACGTCCTGACTTTC
CDR3: CSVGGTGWSSGANVLTF
V: TRBV29-1
D: TRBD1
size: .
J: TRBJ2-6

DNA: TGTGCCAGCAGTCCGGTTTTGCCCCTAATAACTGAAGCTTTCTTT
CDR3: CASSPVLPLITEAFF
V: TRBV27
D: .
size: .
J: TRBJ1-1

DNA: TGTGCCAGCATCCAAGCCCAGGGCCGTGAAGCTTTCTTT
CDR3: CASIQAQGREAFF
V: TRBV12-3/TRBV12-4
D: .
size: once
J: TRBJ1-1

DNA: TGCGCCAGCAGCCAGGTTACAGGGCTTCCTGAAGCTTTCTTT
CDR3: CASSQVTGLPEAFF
V: TRBV4-1
D: .
size: once
J: TRBJ1-1

DNA: TGTGCCAGCAGCCTGTCCAGGGGTCGGAACCTGTACAATGAGCAGTTCTTC
CDR3: CASSLSRGRNLYNEQFF
V: TRBV11-3
D: .
size: .
J: TRBJ2-1

DNA: TGTGCCAGCAGTACTAGCGGGAGGGCCGATGAGCAGTTCTTC
CDR3: CASSTSGRADEQFF
V: TRBV7-9
D: TRBD2
size: .
J: TRBJ2-1

DNA: TGCGCCAGCAGCTTGGGGTCAGGTTCCCAGCCCCAGCATTTT
CDR3: CASSLGSGSQPQHF
V: TRBV5-1
D: .
size: .
J: TRBJ1-5

DNA: TGTGCCAGCAGCTTCGGGGTCAATGAAAAACTGTTTTTT
CDR3: CASSFGVNEKLFF
V: TRBV7-2
D: .
size: once
J: TRBJ1-4

DNA: TGTGCCACCAGCAGGGGACAGGATGAAAAACTGTTTTTT
CDR3: CATSRGQDEKLFF
V: TRBV15
D: TRBD1
size: .
J: TRBJ1-4

DNA: TGTGCCAGCAGCCAGGGAGGGTTTTATCGGGGGGCGAACACCGGGGAGCTGTTTTTT
CDR3: CASSQGGFYRGANTGELFF
V: TRBV3-1/TRBV3-2
D: TRBD2
size: .
J: TRBJ2-2

DNA: TGTGCCTGGATCCTCCCGACAGGGGGAGGCTACACCTTC
CDR3: CAWILPTGGGYTF
V: TRBV30
D: TRBD1
size: .
J: TRBJ1-2

DNA: TGTGCCAGTAGTCTTCCGGGATTCCGAGGTAGGAATACGCAGTATTTT
CDR3: CASSLPGFRGRNTQYF
V: TRBV19
D: .
size: .
J: TRBJ2-3

DNA: TGTGCCAGTAGTAGTTATAAGGGGGCTGGCAATCAGCCCCAGCATTTT
CDR3: CASSSYKGAGNQPQHF
V: TRBV19
D: TRBD1
size: .
J: TRBJ1-5

DNA: TGTGCCAGCAGCGCTTGGGACAGGGCTAACTATGGCTACACCTTC
CDR3: CASSAWDRANYGYTF
V: TRBV5-5
D: TRBD1
size: once
J: TRBJ1-2

DNA: TGTGCCAGCAGTTTAGAAACAGGGGGTTTTTCACCCCTCCACTTT
CDR3: CASSLETGGFSPLHF
V: TRBV6-5
D: TRBD1
size: few
J: TRBJ1-6